The sequence of this TCR beta chain was determined in a study of T cells in Graves' hyperthyroidism and ophthalmopathy. Amplification targeted TCR beta CDR3 regions from RNA transcripts. HTBI primers were the set used in a first-round RT-PCR of the TCR CDR3. One entry per CDR3 protein results from TCRdb running MiXCR on the multiplex PCR reads. The table shows hundreds of thousands of distinct CDR3 sequences, with 19% occurring only once. The CDR3 is 18 residues long. The V end lost 2 bases, the J end lost 0 bases, and 17 bases lay between the germline ends. CDR1 is SEHNR, CDR2 FQNEAQ, per germline (reference sequence). This clonotype was seen many times.

The clonotype was recovered from a woman aged 18-35 years with Graves' hyperthyroidism. This chain joins TRBV7-9 and TRBJ1-3; perhaps TRBD1 as D (6 bases). The sequenced sample consisted of blood. In DNA, the CDR3 is TGTGCCAGCAGCTTACTCGCCGGGACATCGAACTCTGGAAACACCATATATTTT. Translated: CASSLLAGTSNSGNTIYF.